What follows are 14 T cell receptor beta chains derived from one specimen sequenced in a study of blood T cell repertoires in COVID-19. Sequencing used immunoSEQ multiplex PCR; TCRdb keeps in-frame clones, though not all of them. This sample has around 32,000 clones, with 80% to 90% found just once. Sequencing was done on a sample of peripheral blood. The receptors stem from an elderly woman with active or convalescent COVID-19.

The chain combines TRBV6-5 with TRBJ1-6, with a possible D match to TRBD1 (6 bases). The CDR3 has 15 residues. Trimming removed 10 bases from V and 6 bases from J, with 19 bases in between. Germline V CDR1 and CDR2: MNHEY, SVGAGI. The CDR3: CATHGGAGFNSPLHF. Here the CDR3 DNA reads TGTGCCACCCATGGGGGGGCAGGGTTTAATTCACCCCTCCACTTT.

The chain joins TRBV30 to TRBJ2-5; a possible D gene is TRBD1 (6 bases). Deletions cut 0 bases from V and 5 bases from J, with 7 bases between. The CDR3 sequence is 12 residues long. Per the germline V gene, CDR1 is GTSNPN and CDR2 is SVGIG (reference sequence). Written as DNA, the CDR3 is TGTGCCTGGAGTGTAGACAGGGAGACCCAGTACTTC. Residues: CAWSVDRETQYF.

This rearrangement joins TRBV30 to TRBJ1-1; TRBD1 might be the D (5 bases). In germline, CDR1 is GTSNPN, CDR2 SVGIG (reference sequence). CDR3 length: 13 amino acids. V was clipped by 4 bases and J by 4 bases, with 13 bases between them. In nucleotides, the CDR3 is TGTGCCTGGAATGTCACAGGAAGCACTGAAGCTTTCTTT. It is translated as CAWNVTGSTEAFF. The variable domain in full, completed from reference TRBV30 and TRBJ1-1, reads SQTIHQWPATLVQPVGSPLSLECTVEGTSNPNLYWYRQAAGRGLQLLFYSVGIGQISSEVPQNLSASRPQDRQFILSSKKLLLSDSGFYLCAWNVTGSTEAFFGQGTRLTVV.

The chain is built from TRBV4-3 and TRBJ2-1; a possible D gene is TRBD2 (5 bases). Trimming took 1 base from V and 2 from J, leaving 18 bases between them. Germline lookup yields CDR1 LGHNA and CDR2 YSLEER. This CDR3 region has 18 residues. CDR3 amino acids: CASSQGGIGEEAYNEQFF. The CDR3 nucleotides read TGCGCCAGCAGCCAAGGAGGGATAGGCGAAGAAGCCTACAATGAGCAGTTCTTC.

The CDR3 sequence: CASSFQGGGFQPQHF. The CDR3 nucleotides are TGTGCCAGCAGTTTCCAGGGGGGAGGTTTTCAGCCCCAGCATTTT. The chain recombines TRBV27 with TRBJ1-5; 7 bases match TRBD1. The CDR3 has 15 residues. Germline V gives CDR1 MNHEY, CDR2 SMNVEV (reference sequence). The ends lost 3 bases at V and 6 bases at J; junction bases unmatched: 8.

The chain couples TRBV7-9 to TRBJ1-1; 8 positions agree with TRBD1. The J segment lost 3 bases and the V segment lost 3 bases, leaving 12 bases of the junction unmatched. This CDR3 has 17 amino acids. CDR1 is SEHNR and CDR2 is FQNEAQ in the germline V gene (reference sequence). CDR3 region: CASSFPSGGRPHTEAFF. DNA of the CDR3: TGTGCCAGCAGCTTTCCCTCAGGGGGCCGTCCACACACTGAAGCTTTCTTT.

In its sample, this clone was seen once. This chain links TRBV5-1 with TRBJ1-1; D is ambiguous. CDR3 size: 13 residues. V dropped 7 bases and J dropped 0 bases, with 10 bases sitting between them. Germline V gene lookup returns CDR1 SGHRS and CDR2 YFSETQ. The CDR3 DNA follows: TGCGCCAGCTCGAGGGCGTTGAACACTGAAGCTTTCTTT. Residues: CASSRALNTEAFF.

The rearrangement uses TRBV28 and TRBJ1-3; 10 nucleotides match TRBD1. Germline CDR1 reads MDHEN; CDR2 reads SYDVKM. Losses at the gene ends were 6 bases for V and 4 bases for J; bases not matched to a gene: 9. This CDR3 has 16 residues. The CDR3 region is CASRKTGQGTGNTIYF. DNA of the CDR3: TGTGCCAGCAGGAAAACGGGACAGGGGACCGGAAACACCATATATTTT.

The chain has TRBV19 and TRBJ1-2; D unresolved. The CDR3 length is 14 residues. Deletions cut 3 bases from V and 0 bases from J, with 8 bases between. Germline V CDR1 and CDR2: LNHDA, SQIVND (reference sequence). The CDR3 protein is CASSIRGPNYGYTF. For the CDR3, the DNA is TGTGCCAGTAGTATCCGGGGTCCTAACTATGGCTACACCTTC.

The rearrangement uses TRBV12-3 or TRBV12-4 and TRBJ1-6; D ambiguous. V dropped 3 bases and J dropped 7 bases, with 4 bases sitting between them. This CDR3 has 12 amino acids. The CDR3 sequence: CASSFSNSPLHF. CDR3 bases: TGTGCCAGCAGTTTCTCCAATTCACCCCTCCACTTT.

The V and J genes are TRBV12-3 or TRBV12-4 and TRBJ1-1; a possible D gene is TRBD1 (6 bases). The CDR3 runs to 13 residues. Trimming removed 5 bases from V and 5 bases from J, with 12 bases in between. CDR3 residues: CASSTGYETEAFF. Written as DNA, the CDR3 is TGTGCCAGCAGTACAGGGTATGAGACTGAAGCTTTCTTT.

The chain links TRBV2 to TRBJ2-1, with D perhaps TRBD2 (5 bases). Germline CDR1 and CDR2: SNHLY and FYNNEI. The V end lost 11 bases, the J end lost 6 bases, and 23 bases lay between the germline ends. CDR3 length equals 15 residues. In DNA form, the CDR3 reads TGTGCCGGGAGCCTAGAGTCGGTAGCCCGCAATGAGCAGTTCTTC. It encodes CAGSLESVARNEQFF.

CDR3 in amino acids: CASSLGQGVITEAFF. CDR3 nucleotide sequence: TGTGCCAGCAGCCTCGGACAGGGCGTCATCACTGAAGCTTTCTTT. J is TRBJ1-1 and V is TRBV2; 8 nucleotides match TRBD1. The CDR3 runs to 15 residues. Per the germline V gene, CDR1 is SNHLY and CDR2 is FYNNEI. With 6 bases clipped from V and 4 bases from J, the junction kept 10 bases outside the gene matches.

The chain carries TRBV29-1 and TRBJ2-1, with 8 bases identical to TRBD2. J gave up 10 bases and V 4 bases, and 12 bases lay outside the gene matches. Germline CDR1 reads SQVTM; CDR2 reads ANQGSEA. CDR3 length: 14 amino acids. The CDR3 sequence is CSVVKDRGGREQFF. The DNA of the CDR3 is TGCAGCGTTGTGAAGGACCGGGGGGGCCGGGAGCAGTTCTTC.